This T cell receptor (beta chain) was identified during a study of CD8+ T cells in alopecia areata. For this clone: The antigen is not known.

Whole-study results and caveats: Sharing of TCRs across patients appeared less clear than in mice, possibly for HLA-related reasons. Alphabeta T cells residing in normal skin are also sequenced in scalp samples. Lesional scalp displayed greater clonality than normal scalp, most notably in alopecia totalis/universalis.

The CDR3 sequence is 11 residues long. The V end lost 1 base, the J end lost 6 bases, and 1 base lay between the germline ends. Germline-derived CDR1 and CDR2 are SGHRS and YFSETQ. Sequencing templates came from extracted RNA that was reverse transcribed into cDNA. Profiled with immunoSEQ multiplex PCR; TCRdb holds only in-frame clones, not every one. The data contain around 34,000 clones, less than 70% of them seen just once; the ten biggest clones take up approximately 40%. The rearrangement uses TRBV5-1 and TRBJ2-2; D gene uncertain. The sequenced sample consisted of NKG2D-high CD8+ T cells sorted from blood. The TCR sequence derives from a human donor with alopecia areata. This CDR3 is CASSLPGELFF. The CDR3 region has the DNA TGCGCCAGCAGCTTGCCCGGGGAGCTGTTTTTT.